This T cell receptor (beta chain) was obtained from a study of blood T cell repertoires in COVID-19. Study overall: What the recovered Cohort 3 donors had was two negative PCRs, clearance, or symptom resolution. PBMCs, B-cell-depleted T cells, or T cells were the source of the cDNA or gDNA that made up the material.

Generated by immunoSEQ multiplex PCR, the TCRdb table keeps only in-frame clones and is missing some. The data hold 300,000 to 450,000 clones, with around 87% observed a single time. This CDR3 spans 13 amino acids. Trimming pared 7 bases from V and 0 bases from J, leaving 10 bases between. The germline V gene has CDR1 SQVTM and CDR2 ANQGSEA. Individuals aged roughly 18 to 95 years were recruited from 24 US areas. Participant-reported clinical history was the basis for cohort assignment. Sample: PBMCs or T cells enriched from blood (not recorded which). The TCR was taken from a man aged 35 to 55 in a cohort exposed to, infected with or recovered from COVID-19 (not recorded which). The chain has TRBV29-1 and TRBJ2-4; D is unresolved. CDR3 in DNA: TGCAGCGCACAGTCCGGAGCCAAAAACATTCAGTACTTC. Encoded protein: CSAQSGAKNIQYF. Full variable domain (remainder filled in from reference TRBV29-1 and TRBJ2-4): SAVISQKPSRDICQRGTSLTIQCQVDSQVTMMFWYRQQPGQSLTLIATANQGSEATYESGFVIDKFPISRPNLTFSTLTVSNMSPEDSSIYLCSAQSGAKNIQYFGAGTRLSVL.